Listed below are T cell receptor beta chains from one sample, sequenced in a study of shared clonotypes between healthy human individuals. Data came from immunoSEQ multiplex PCR; TCRdb stores just in-frame clones and leaves some out. The sample yields approximately 92,000 clones, 60% to 75% seen once. The sequenced sample was memory CD8+ T cells sorted from blood. The receptors stem from a man aged 25 to 45 in good health. The CDR3 runs from the conserved cysteine through the conserved F or W. The D gene is left open where the match is weak. Only part of the rows carry a size: once, few, many, or a class if the clone is expanded.

>NA|TRBV29-1|NA|TRBJ2-3
CSVAANQDTQYF
TGCAGCGTTGCCGCAAATCAAGATACGCAGTATTTT
>NA|TRBV13|NA|TRBJ2-7
CASSYNSYEQYF
TGTGCCAGCAGCTACAACTCCTACGAGCAGTACTTC
>NA|TRBV5-4|NA|TRBJ1-1
CASSLARGQMNTEAFF
TGTGCCAGCAGCTTAGCCCGGGGGCAGATGAACACTGAAGCTTTCTTT
>TRBD2|TRBV7-9|NA|TRBJ2-1
CASSGSGRSKSSYNEQFF
TGTGCCAGCAGCGGGAGCGGGAGGTCCAAGAGCTCCTACAATGAGCAGTTCTTC
>TRBD2|TRBV5-1|NA|TRBJ2-7
CASSQRLARYEQYF
TGCGCCAGCAGCCAACGACTAGCGAGATACGAGCAGTACTTC
>TRBD1|TRBV18|NA|TRBJ1-3
CASSPGTGYSGNTIYF
TGTGCCAGCTCACCTGGGACAGGTTACTCTGGAAACACCATATATTTT
>TRBD2|TRBV28|NA|TRBJ2-7
CASSSPLRTSTYEQYF
TGTGCCAGCAGCTCTCCACTTCGGACTAGTACCTACGAGCAGTACTTC
>TRBD1|TRBV7-9|NA|TRBJ2-3
CASSLVRTGVDTQYF
TGTGCCAGCAGCTTAGTCCGTACAGGGGTAGATACGCAGTATTTT
>NA|TRBV29-1|NA|TRBJ1-2
CSVYRDTLYGYTF
TGCAGCGTCTACCGGGACACCTTATATGGCTACACCTTC
>NA|TRBV19|once|TRBJ2-7
CASSIDGSSYEQYF
TGTGCCAGTAGTATCGACGGGAGTTCCTACGAGCAGTACTTC
>NA|TRBV18|NA|TRBJ2-3
CASSPPVAVRDTQYF
TGTGCCAGCTCACCACCGGTGGCAGTCCGAGATACGCAGTATTTT
>NA|TRBV30|NA|TRBJ2-6
CAWYRSSGANVLTF
TGTGCCTGGTACCGTAGCTCTGGGGCCAACGTCCTGACTTTC
>TRBD1|TRBV6-5|NA|TRBJ2-7
CASSLTGTSYEQYF
TGTGCCAGTAGTTTGACAGGGACCTCCTACGAGCAGTACTTC
>NA|TRBV19|many|TRBJ1-5
CASSTTGSHSNQPQHF
TGTGCCAGTAGTACTACAGGTTCGCATAGCAATCAGCCCCAGCATTTT
>NA|TRBV15|NA|TRBJ2-1
CATSTPASSYNEQFF
TGTGCCACCAGCACACCAGCGAGCTCCTACAATGAGCAGTTCTTC
>NA|TRBV5-1|NA|TRBJ2-1
CASSLVFSIYNEQFF
TGCGCCAGCAGCTTGGTGTTTAGCATCTACAATGAGCAGTTCTTC
>TRBD2|TRBV7-9|once|TRBJ2-3
CASSSTTSGTDTQYF
TGTGCCAGCAGCTCCACCACTAGCGGGACCGATACGCAGTATTTT
>NA|TRBV7-9|once|TRBJ2-2
CASSLALVTGELFF
TGTGCCAGCAGCTTAGCGCTGGTGACCGGGGAGCTGTTTTTT
>TRBD1|TRBV2|NA|TRBJ2-7
CASSFDRDYEQYF
TGTGCCAGCAGTTTCGACAGGGACTACGAGCAGTACTTC
>NA|TRBV7-2|NA|TRBJ2-7
CASSLYGRDNTYEQYF
TGTGCCAGCAGCTTATACGGTCGGGACAATACCTACGAGCAGTACTTC
>NA|TRBV28|NA|TRBJ2-2
CASRRLIEYTGELFF
TGTGCCAGCAGGAGACTCATAGAGTACACCGGGGAGCTGTTTTTT
>TRBD1|TRBV5-1|NA|TRBJ2-6
CASSLGQGVSSGANVLTF
TGCGCCAGCAGCTTGGGACAGGGGGTTTCGTCTGGGGCCAACGTCCTGACTTTC
>NA|TRBV25-1|NA|TRBJ2-7
CASSSPGYEQYF
TGTGCCAGCAGTTCGCCCGGATACGAGCAGTACTTC
>NA|TRBV10-2|NA|TRBJ2-3
CASSPLAKGTDTQYF
TGCGCCAGCAGCCCCCTAGCGAAGGGGACAGATACGCAGTATTTT
>TRBD2|TRBV19|NA|TRBJ2-7
CASSASGTSYEQYF
TGTGCCAGTAGTGCCAGCGGGACTTCCTACGAGCAGTACTTC
>NA|TRBV11-2|NA|TRBJ2-1
CASSSSTPSYNEQFF
TGTGCCAGCAGCTCGTCCACGCCCTCCTACAATGAGCAGTTCTTC
>NA|TRBV6-5|NA|TRBJ1-1
CASSFGSWTEAFF
TGTGCCAGCAGTTTTGGTAGTTGGACTGAAGCTTTCTTT
>TRBD2|TRBV5-4|few|TRBJ2-1
CASSLELAGLSNEQFF
TGTGCCAGCAGCTTGGAGCTAGCGGGACTGTCCAATGAGCAGTTCTTC
>TRBD2|TRBV11-2|NA|TRBJ2-1
CASSPLAGKGFSEQFF
TGTGCCAGCAGCCCCCTAGCGGGAAAGGGGTTTAGTGAGCAGTTCTTC
>NA|TRBV21-1|NA|TRBJ2-2
CASRAPPTGVRELFF
TGTGCCAGCAGGGCACCCCCGACAGGGGTCCGGGAGCTGTTTTTT
>NA|TRBV27|NA|TRBJ2-7
CASRVSRSAEQYF
TGTGCCAGCCGTGTCTCAAGGAGCGCCGAGCAGTACTTC
>NA|TRBV10-3|NA|TRBJ2-4
CAISESWGENIQYF
TGTGCCATCAGTGAGTCGTGGGGGGAAAACATTCAGTACTTC
>TRBD2|TRBV7-9|NA|TRBJ2-1
CASSSSFHRTSGIYEQFF
TGTGCCAGCAGCTCCTCATTTCACCGGACTAGCGGGATATATGAGCAGTTCTTC
>TRBD2|TRBV5-1|NA|TRBJ2-1
CASSFVAGADEQFF
TGCGCCAGCAGCTTTGTTGCGGGAGCGGATGAGCAGTTCTTC
>NA|TRBV20-1|NA|TRBJ2-1
CSAIGGQQQFF
TGCAGTGCTATAGGCGGGCAGCAACAGTTCTTC
>TRBD2|TRBV6-4|NA|TRBJ2-1
CASGSGTSGYNEQFF
TGTGCCAGCGGCTCCGGGACTAGCGGATACAATGAGCAGTTCTTC
>NA|TRBV27|NA|TRBJ1-1
CASLPLGGATEAFF
TGTGCCAGCCTTCCATTGGGGGGGGCGACTGAAGCTTTCTTT
>NA|TRBV28|NA|TRBJ1-1
CASKKYGGGTEAFF
TGTGCCAGCAAGAAATACGGCGGGGGCACTGAAGCTTTCTTT
>NA|TRBV25-1|few|TRBJ2-3
CASSGSKGGSTDTQYF
TGTGCCAGCAGTGGGTCTAAGGGGGGTAGCACAGATACGCAGTATTTT
>TRBD1|TRBV5-1|NA|TRBJ2-7
CASSTQQGAIEEQYF
TGCGCCAGCAGTACGCAACAGGGGGCGATCGAAGAGCAGTACTTC
>NA|TRBV7-9|NA|TRBJ2-5
CASSPDLGQETQYF
TGTGCCAGCAGCCCCGACCTTGGCCAAGAGACCCAGTACTTC